This T cell receptor (beta chain) was retrieved from a study of T-cell reconstitution after alpha-beta-depleted transplantation in children. Molecular barcoding with unique molecular identifiers was used for the TCRbeta library. MiXCR was run by TCRdb on the PCR reads, yielding one entry per CDR3 protein. Of roughly 170,000 distinct CDR3 sequences in the sample, approximately 7% are singletons; the top ten hold around 3%. This clonotype was observed many times. Germline V gene lookup returns CDR1 DFQATT and CDR2 SNEGSKA (reference sequence). The CDR3 runs 13 residues. V shed 3 bases, J shed 4 bases, and the junction held 6 bases outside the gene matches.

This clonotype was obtained from a human donor who donated a stem cell graft to a child with Wiskott-Aldrich syndrome. Material: PBMCs from the stem cell graft donor, obtained from the stem cell graft. The gene calls are TRBV20-1 and TRBJ2-7, with 7 positions matching TRBD2. This CDR3 reads CSARGGVEYEQYF. For the CDR3, the DNA is TGCAGTGCTAGGGGGGGGGTTGAGTACGAGCAGTACTTC.